Following are 3 T cell receptor beta chains from one sample sequenced in a study of memory CD4+ T cells and cytomegalovirus serostatus. The sort gate was single viable CD3+CD4+CD8-CD45RO+ cells for memory CD4+ T cells. Sequencing used immunoSEQ multiplex PCR; TCRdb keeps in-frame clones, though not all of them. The table has 61,000 or so clones, 60% to 85% seen once. Sequenced input: memory CD4+ T cells from blood. These receptors were obtained from an adult in good health and CMV-seronegative. Some clones in this sample may be carry-over from other donors' samples.

V gene TRBV14 combines with J gene TRBJ2-3; tentatively, D is TRBD1 or TRBD2 (6 bases each). The germline V gene encodes CDR1 SGHDN and CDR2 FVKESK. V was pared by 3 bases and J by 5 bases, with 12 bases between. There are 14 residues in the CDR3. This CDR3 is CASSQGGLGDTQYF. CDR3 DNA: TGTGCCAGCAGCCAGGGGGGCTTGGGAGATACGCAGTATTTT.

The chain combines TRBV29-1 with TRBJ1-2, with 7 bases that match TRBD1. CDR1 SQVTM and CDR2 ANQGSEA come from the germline V gene. The CDR3 covers 11 residues. V shed 7 bases and J 8 bases; nucleotides not matched to a gene: 7. The CDR3 protein is CSGQGAGGYTF. The CDR3 coding sequence is TGCAGCGGACAGGGAGCGGGAGGCTACACCTTC.

V usage is TRBV29-1 and J usage is TRBJ2-7, with 9 bases that match TRBD1. The V gene end was trimmed by 6 bases and the J gene end by 9 bases; junction bases not matched to a gene: 12. This CDR3 has 13 residues. Germline assignment: CDR1 SQVTM and CDR2 ANQGSEA. The CDR3 DNA follows: TGCAGCGTCAAACAGGGGGCAACGTTTGTGCAGTACTTC. It specifies CSVKQGATFVQYF.